Following are 25 T cell receptor beta chains from one sample sequenced in a study of neoadjuvant anti-PD-1 for oral cavity cancer. Sequenced by immunoSEQ multiplex PCR; TCRdb stores in-frame clones only, minus some. This repertoire shows 60,000 to 80,000 clones, under 85% found once; its top ten account for around 2.6%. Sample: PBMCs, taken before nivolumab (anti-PD-1) treatment. The source of these receptors is a person between 40 and 85 years old with oral cavity squamous cell carcinoma.

The chain recombines TRBV19 with TRBJ1-5; D not resolved. There are 16 residues in the CDR3. V lost 0 bases and J 1 base, leaving 10 bases between the germline ends. Germline assignment: CDR1 LNHDA and CDR2 SQIVND (reference sequence). The chain's CDR3 is CASSIDRARSNQPQHF. CDR3 in DNA: TGTGCCAGTAGTATAGATAGGGCGCGAAGCAATCAGCCCCAGCATTTT.

V gene TRBV6-1 combines with J gene TRBJ1-5; D unclear. Trimming stripped 2 bases from V and 4 bases from J, with 21 bases between. In germline, CDR1 is MNHNS, CDR2 SASEGT. The CDR3 is made up of 18 amino acids. For the CDR3, the DNA is TGTGCCAGCAGTGAATCGGCAGGTTCCCGCGCGGGAAATCAGCCCCAGCATTTT. It translates to CASSESAGSRAGNQPQHF.

The J gene is TRBJ1-6, the V gene TRBV25-1; perhaps TRBD1 as D (5 bases). The ends were cut back, 4 bases at V and 5 bases at J, with 12 bases in the middle. Germline assignment: CDR1 MGHDK and CDR2 SYGVNS. There are 15 residues in the CDR3. CDR3 DNA sequence: TGTGCCAGCAGTGCAACGGGACGGAATAATTCACCCCTCCACTTT. It codes for CASSATGRNNSPLHF.

The rearrangement uses TRBV25-1 and TRBJ1-2; D remains unclear. V dropped 5 bases and J dropped 3 bases, with 10 bases sitting between them. The CDR3 extends over 13 amino acids. Germline-derived CDR1 and CDR2 are MGHDK and SYGVNS. CDR3 coding DNA: TGTGCCAGCAGTAAGGAGCCCCACTATGGCTACACCTTC. Its translation is CASSKEPHYGYTF.

V gene TRBV7-2 combines with J gene TRBJ1-1; D perhaps matches TRBD1 (5 bases). Trimming pared 5 bases from V and 4 bases from J, leaving 17 bases between. This CDR3 has 15 amino acids. The germline CDR1 and CDR2 sequences are SGHTA and FQGNSA. CDR3 in amino acids: CASSLRGGLSTEAFF. The CDR3 DNA sequence: TGTGCCAGCAGCCTTCGCGGGGGTCTGAGCACTGAAGCTTTCTTT.

This rearrangement joins TRBV5-4 to TRBJ1-2; a weak D match, TRBD1 (5 bases). V lost 0 bases to trimming and J lost 7 bases, with 13 bases between them. The germline CDR1 and CDR2 sequences are SGHNT and YYREEE (reference sequence). This CDR3 contains 14 residues. Here the CDR3 reads CASSLEGTILGYTF. DNA of the CDR3: TGTGCCAGCAGCTTGGAGGGGACCATACTTGGCTACACCTTC. Full variable domain (missing parts from reference TRBV5-4 and TRBJ1-2): ETGVTQSPTHLIKTRGQQVTLRCSSQSGHNTVSWYQQALGQGPQFIFQYYREEENGRGNFPPRFSGLQFPNYSSELNVNALELDDSALYLCASSLEGTILGYTFGSGTRLTVV.

V and J are TRBV19 and TRBJ1-5; D remains ambiguous. Germline V gene data show CDR1 as LNHDA and CDR2 as SQIVND (reference sequence). Trimming shortened V by 5 bases and J by 5 bases, and 13 bases separated the two germline ends. The CDR3 is 14 residues long. In DNA form, the CDR3 reads TGTGCCAGTAGTCTCCTTGGTGGGGATCAGCCCCAGCATTTT. Protein sequence: CASSLLGGDQPQHF.

The chain recombines TRBV2 with TRBJ2-6, with 10 bases matching TRBD1. Unmatched junction bases numbered 3, after V lost 2 bases and J lost 2 bases. Per germline, CDR1 SNHLY and CDR2 FYNNEI. The CDR3 is made up of 17 amino acids. CDR3: CASSERTGGPGANVLTF. CDR3 sequence (DNA): TGTGCCAGCAGTGAAAGGACAGGGGGTCCTGGGGCCAACGTCCTGACTTTC. The whole variable domain, filled in from reference TRBV2 and TRBJ2-6, reads EPEVTQTPSHQVTQMGQEVILRCVPISNHLYFYWYRQILGQKVEFLVSFYNNEISEKSEIFDDQFSVERPDGSNFTLKIRSTKLEDSAMYFCASSERTGGPGANVLTFGAGSRLTVL.

The chain is built from TRBV7-2 and TRBJ2-1; D perhaps matches TRBD1 (6 bases). The CDR3 is made up of 15 amino acids. Looked up from germline, CDR1 is SGHTA and CDR2 is FQGNSA. V was trimmed by 5 bases and J by 2 bases, leaving 13 bases between them. The CDR3 nucleotides are TGTGCCAGCAGCCCCGGACAGAACCCCTACAATGAGCAGTTCTTC. This encodes CASSPGQNPYNEQFF.

This chain connects TRBV29-1 to TRBJ1-1; TRBD1 might be the D (5 bases). The CDR3 totals 10 residues. Trimming left V 7 bases short and J 7 bases short, with 10 bases between. Germline V gene data show CDR1 as SQVTM and CDR2 as ANQGSEA. CDR3: CSGGGNEAFF. CDR3 in DNA: TGCAGCGGTGGGGGAAATGAAGCTTTCTTT.

The chain recombines TRBV19 with TRBJ1-2, with TRBD1 matching over 7 bases. Germline CDR1 and CDR2: LNHDA and SQIVND (reference sequence). The CDR3 loop spans 16 amino acids. J was trimmed by 6 bases and V by 4 bases; bases with no gene match: 14. The CDR3 loop reads CASSKRGPLGFDGYTF. CDR3 sequence (DNA): TGTGCCAGTAGTAAGAGGGGGCCCCTGGGATTCGATGGCTACACCTTC.

The count of this clone is one. The J gene is TRBJ1-1, the V gene TRBV5-8; 8 bases fit TRBD1. With 4 bases clipped from V and 5 bases from J, the junction kept 7 bases outside the gene matches. This CDR3 is 14 amino acids long. Germline CDR1 and CDR2: SGHTS and YDEGEE. The CDR3: CASSPGQADTEAFF. The DNA of the CDR3 is TGTGCCAGCAGCCCGGGACAGGCGGATACTGAAGCTTTCTTT.

The rearrangement uses TRBV5-4 and TRBJ2-7; the match to TRBD2 covers 8 bases. The V gene end was trimmed by 0 bases and the J gene end by 0 bases; junction bases not matched to a gene: 5. The CDR3 loop spans 16 amino acids. The germline gives CDR1 SGHNT, CDR2 YYREEE (reference sequence). CDR3 in amino acids: CASSLGVSGISYEQYF. The CDR3 DNA is TGTGCCAGCAGCTTGGGTGTTAGCGGGATCTCCTACGAGCAGTACTTC.

This chain uses TRBV9 with TRBJ2-7; D remains ambiguous. This CDR3 contains 8 residues. The germline V and J ends were trimmed by 4 bases and 10 bases, with 3 bases remaining between them. The germline CDR1 and CDR2 sequences are SGDLS and YYNGEE. The CDR3, as DNA: TGTGCCAGCAGCTCTCAGTACTTC. It encodes CASSSQYF.

The V gene is TRBV6-1, the J gene TRBJ2-5, with D unclear. V dropped 2 bases and J dropped 4 bases, with 17 bases sitting between them. The germline V gene encodes CDR1 MNHNS and CDR2 SASEGT. This CDR3 is built from 16 residues. The CDR3 sequence is CASSEWARAGGETQYF. Written as DNA, the CDR3 is TGTGCCAGCAGTGAATGGGCCCGGGCAGGTGGAGAGACCCAGTACTTC.

The J gene is TRBJ2-3, the V gene TRBV11-2, with a tentative D call TRBD2 (5 bases). The CDR3 is made up of 16 amino acids. The V and J ends lost 1 base and 1 base respectively, with 12 bases between them. Germline CDR1 SGHAT, CDR2 FQNNGV. In DNA form, the CDR3 reads TGTGCCAGCAGCTTAGCATCTCACGGGGGCACAGATACGCAGTATTTT. It is translated as CASSLASHGGTDTQYF.

The chain employs TRBV4-2 and TRBJ2-5, with D perhaps matching TRBD2 (5 bases). V was trimmed by 3 bases and J by 2 bases, leaving 10 bases between them. Germline assignment: CDR1 LGHNA and CDR2 YNFKEQ. There are 14 residues in the CDR3. For the CDR3, the DNA is TGTGCCAGCAGCCAGGGAGACTGGCAAGAGACCCAGTACTTC. It specifies CASSQGDWQETQYF.

The chain's CDR3 is CSVNRGTSADTQYF. The CDR3 region has the DNA TGCAGCGTTAACAGGGGAACTAGCGCAGATACGCAGTATTTT. The J gene is TRBJ2-3, the V gene TRBV29-1; D might be TRBD1 or TRBD2, each matching 7 bases. Germline assignment: CDR1 SQVTM and CDR2 ANQGSEA. CDR3 size: 14 residues. V was shortened by 5 bases and J by 4 bases, with 16 bases between the two germline ends.

The V and J genes are TRBV18 and TRBJ1-1, with D uncertain. The CDR3 consists of 14 residues. Trimming shortened V by 1 base and J by 0 bases, and 6 bases separated the two germline ends. Germline lookup yields CDR1 KGHSH and CDR2 LQKENI. The CDR3 loop reads CASSPQAVNTEAFF. Here the CDR3 DNA reads TGTGCCAGCTCACCACAGGCGGTGAACACTGAAGCTTTCTTT.

The genes are TRBV6-5 and TRBJ2-7; TRBD1 matches 7 bases. V gave up 3 bases and J gave up 3 bases; unmatched junction bases: 5. Germline V CDR1 and CDR2: MNHEY, SVGAGI. This CDR3 is built from 14 residues. CDR3 bases: TGTGCCAGCAGTTATGGGGACAGTAACTACGAGCAGTACTTC. Its protein is CASSYGDSNYEQYF.

V gene TRBV2 combines with J gene TRBJ2-1; 9 bases are a match to TRBD2. The CDR3 sequence is 17 residues long. With 2 bases clipped from V and 4 bases from J, the junction kept 9 bases outside the gene matches. Germline lookup yields CDR1 SNHLY and CDR2 FYNNEI. CDR3: CASSETVLREGYNEQFF. In DNA, the CDR3 is TGTGCCAGCAGTGAAACGGTCTTGCGGGAGGGTTACAATGAGCAGTTCTTC.

The chain has TRBV19 and TRBJ2-3; 7 bases are shared with TRBD2. CDR3 length equals 15 residues. V lost 4 bases and J lost 1; bases outside the gene matches: 5. Looked up from germline, CDR1 is LNHDA and CDR2 is SQIVND (reference sequence). CDR3 in amino acids: CASSTGLVGTDTQYF. DNA of the CDR3: TGTGCCAGTAGTACCGGACTAGTGGGCACAGATACGCAGTATTTT.

The CDR3 spells CASSPGRTSRNEQFF. CDR3 coding DNA: TGTGCCAGCAGCCCAGGACGGACGTCCCGCAATGAGCAGTTCTTC. V is TRBV11-3 and J is TRBJ2-1; unclear D gene. CDR3 length: 15 residues. The V gene's germline CDR1 is SGHNT and CDR2 YENEEA. The V gene lost 5 bases and the J gene lost 6 bases, with 17 bases spanning the gap.

The CDR3 DNA follows: TGTGCCAGCAGCTTGGGTGAGGTCCTCGGGGAGCTGTTTTTT. This codes for CASSLGEVLGELFF. This chain uses TRBV7-9 with TRBJ2-2; D is unresolved. V dropped 3 bases and J dropped 7 bases, with 12 bases sitting between them. The germline V gene has CDR1 SEHNR and CDR2 FQNEAQ (reference sequence). The CDR3 spans 14 residues. The complete variable domain, with remaining parts taken from reference TRBV7-9 and TRBJ2-2, reads DTGVSQNPRHKITKRGQNVTFRCDPISEHNRLYWYRQTLGQGPEFLTYFQNEAQLEKSRLLSDRFSAERPKGSFSTLEIQRTEQGDSAMYLCASSLGEVLGELFFGEGSRLTVL.

This chain's CDR3 is CASSDVGGGAGELFF. CDR3 bases: TGTGCCAGCAGTGACGTAGGTGGAGGGGCCGGGGAGCTGTTTTTT. The chain joins TRBV6-4 to TRBJ2-2; D perhaps matches TRBD2 (6 bases). The CDR3 length is 15 residues. Germline CDR1 reads MRHNA; CDR2 reads SNTAGT. With 2 bases removed from V and 6 bases from J, the gap between germline ends came to 13 bases.